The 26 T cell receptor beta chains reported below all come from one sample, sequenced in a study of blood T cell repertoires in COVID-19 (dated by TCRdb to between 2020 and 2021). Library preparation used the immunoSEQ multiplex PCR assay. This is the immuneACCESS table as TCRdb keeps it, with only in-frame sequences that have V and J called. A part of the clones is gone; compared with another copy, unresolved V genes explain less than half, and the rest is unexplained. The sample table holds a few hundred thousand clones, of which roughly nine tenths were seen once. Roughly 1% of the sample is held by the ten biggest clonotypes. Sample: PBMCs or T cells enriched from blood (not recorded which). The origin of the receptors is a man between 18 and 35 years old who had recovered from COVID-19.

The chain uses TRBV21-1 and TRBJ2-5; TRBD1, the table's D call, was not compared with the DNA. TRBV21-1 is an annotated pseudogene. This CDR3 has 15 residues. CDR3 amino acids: CASPEGTGEIETQYF. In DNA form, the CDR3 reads TGTGCCAGTCCTGAAGGGACAGGGGAAATAGAGACCCAGTACTTC.

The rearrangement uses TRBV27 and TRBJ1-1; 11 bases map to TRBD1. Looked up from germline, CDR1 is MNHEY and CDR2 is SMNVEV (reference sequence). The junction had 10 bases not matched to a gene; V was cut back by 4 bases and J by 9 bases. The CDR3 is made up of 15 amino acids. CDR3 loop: CASSSPGTGGLKAFF. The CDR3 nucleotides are TGTGCCAGCAGTTCCCCCGGGACAGGGGGTTTGAAAGCTTTCTTT.

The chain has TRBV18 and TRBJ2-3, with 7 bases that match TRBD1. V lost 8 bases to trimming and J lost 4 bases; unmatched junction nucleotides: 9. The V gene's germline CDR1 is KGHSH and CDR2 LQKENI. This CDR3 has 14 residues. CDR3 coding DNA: TGTGCCAGCCGCCAGGGACAGTCTTCAGATACGCAGTATTTT. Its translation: CASRQGQSSDTQYF.

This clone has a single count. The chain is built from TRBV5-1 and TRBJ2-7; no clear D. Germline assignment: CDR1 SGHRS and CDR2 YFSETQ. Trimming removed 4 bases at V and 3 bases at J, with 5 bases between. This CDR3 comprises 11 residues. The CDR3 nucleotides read TGCGCCAGCAGCGAGAACTACGAGCAGTACTTC. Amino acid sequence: CASSENYEQYF.

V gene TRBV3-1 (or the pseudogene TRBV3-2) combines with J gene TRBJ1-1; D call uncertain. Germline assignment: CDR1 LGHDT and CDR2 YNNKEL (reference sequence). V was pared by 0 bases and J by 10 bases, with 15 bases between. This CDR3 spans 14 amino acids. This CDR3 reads CASSQDRGSAAAFF. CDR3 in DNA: TGTGCCAGCAGCCAAGATCGCGGGAGTGCCGCAGCTTTCTTT.

CDR3 DNA: TGTGCCAGCAGTTCAGAGGCTAGCTCTGGAAACACCATATATTTT. This gives the protein CASSSEASSGNTIYF. The chain employs TRBV9 and TRBJ1-3; D unclear. V was cut by 5 bases and J by 0 bases, with 12 bases left in between. From germline, CDR1 is SGDLS and CDR2 YYNGEE. This CDR3 has 15 residues.

As DNA, the CDR3 is TGTGCCAGCAGCTATTCAGGCACTGAAGCTTTCTTT. This translates into CASSYSGTEAFF. The rearrangement links TRBV7-2 to TRBJ1-1; D uncertain. The V gene lost 4 bases and the J gene lost 4 bases, with 7 bases spanning the gap. CDR1 and CDR2 from the germline V gene are SGHTA and FQGNSA. The CDR3 sequence is 12 residues long.

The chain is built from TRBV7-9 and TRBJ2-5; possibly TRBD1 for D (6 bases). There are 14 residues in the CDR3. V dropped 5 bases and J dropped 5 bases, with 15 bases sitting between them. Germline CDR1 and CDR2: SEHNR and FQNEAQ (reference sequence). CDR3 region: CASSPQGLGETQYF. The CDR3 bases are TGTGCCAGCAGCCCCCAGGGGCTCGGGGAGACCCAGTACTTC.

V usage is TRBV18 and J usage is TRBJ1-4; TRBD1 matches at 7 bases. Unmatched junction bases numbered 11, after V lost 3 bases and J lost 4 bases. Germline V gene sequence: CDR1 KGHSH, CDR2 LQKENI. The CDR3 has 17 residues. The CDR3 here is CASSPNPLTGNNEKLFF. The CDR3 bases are TGTGCCAGCTCACCCAACCCCCTGACAGGGAATAATGAAAAACTGTTTTTT.

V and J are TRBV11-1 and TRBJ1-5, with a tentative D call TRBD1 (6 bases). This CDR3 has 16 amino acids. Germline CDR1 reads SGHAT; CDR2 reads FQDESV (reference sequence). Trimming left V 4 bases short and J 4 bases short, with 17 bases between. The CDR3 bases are TGTGCCAGCAGCTCCTCCAGGACAGCGAAGAATCAGCCCCAGCATTTT. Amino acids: CASSSSRTAKNQPQHF.

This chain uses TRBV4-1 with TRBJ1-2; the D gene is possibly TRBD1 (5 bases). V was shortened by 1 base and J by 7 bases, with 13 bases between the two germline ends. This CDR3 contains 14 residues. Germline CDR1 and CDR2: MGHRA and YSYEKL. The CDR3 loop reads CASSQGGDVGGYTF. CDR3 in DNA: TGCGCCAGCAGCCAAGGGGGGGATGTGGGTGGCTACACCTTC.

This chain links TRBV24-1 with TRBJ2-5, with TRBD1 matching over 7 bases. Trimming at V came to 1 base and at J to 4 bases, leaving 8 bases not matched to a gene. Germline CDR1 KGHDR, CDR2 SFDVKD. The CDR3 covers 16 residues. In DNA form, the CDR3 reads TGTGCCACCAGTGATTTCGACAGGGCAATTGGAGAGACCCAGTACTTC. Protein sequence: CATSDFDRAIGETQYF.

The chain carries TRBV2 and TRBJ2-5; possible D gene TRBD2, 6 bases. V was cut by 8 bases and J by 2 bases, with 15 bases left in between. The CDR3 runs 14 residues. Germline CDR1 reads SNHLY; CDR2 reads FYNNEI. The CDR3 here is CASLAGTRQETQYF. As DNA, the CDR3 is TGTGCCAGCCTTGCAGGGACTCGACAAGAGACCCAGTACTTC.

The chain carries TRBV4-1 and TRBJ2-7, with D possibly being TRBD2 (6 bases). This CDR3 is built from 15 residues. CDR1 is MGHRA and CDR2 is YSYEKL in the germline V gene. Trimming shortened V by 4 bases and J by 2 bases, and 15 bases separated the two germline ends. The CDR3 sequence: CASSLVRDEPYEQYF. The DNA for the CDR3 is TGCGCCAGCAGCCTAGTGCGGGATGAACCCTACGAGCAGTACTTC.

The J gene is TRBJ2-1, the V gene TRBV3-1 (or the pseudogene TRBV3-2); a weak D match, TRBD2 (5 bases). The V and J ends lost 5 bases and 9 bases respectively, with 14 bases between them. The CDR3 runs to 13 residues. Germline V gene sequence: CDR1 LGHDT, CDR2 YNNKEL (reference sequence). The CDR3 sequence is CASSWGVLAEQFF. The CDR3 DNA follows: TGTGCCAGCAGCTGGGGAGTACTTGCTGAGCAGTTCTTC.

CDR3 sequence: CASSPPGEVREKLFF. In DNA, the CDR3 is TGTGCCAGCTCACCACCGGGGGAGGTGCGCGAAAAACTGTTTTTT. The chain has TRBV18 and TRBJ1-4; D is possibly TRBD1 (5 bases). CDR1 is KGHSH, CDR2 LQKENI, per germline. The CDR3 has 15 residues. The V and J ends lost 0 bases and 8 bases respectively, with 13 bases between them.

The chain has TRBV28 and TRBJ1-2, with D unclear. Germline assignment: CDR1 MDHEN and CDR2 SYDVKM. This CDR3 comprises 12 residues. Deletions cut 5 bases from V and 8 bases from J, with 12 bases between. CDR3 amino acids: CASSDAVGGYTF. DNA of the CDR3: TGTGCCAGCAGTGATGCGGTCGGGGGCTACACCTTC.

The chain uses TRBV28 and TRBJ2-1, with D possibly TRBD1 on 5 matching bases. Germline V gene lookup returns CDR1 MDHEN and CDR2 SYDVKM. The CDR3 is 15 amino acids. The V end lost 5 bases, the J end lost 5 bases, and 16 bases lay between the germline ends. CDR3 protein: CASSTASEGDNEQFF. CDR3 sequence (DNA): TGTGCCAGCAGTACGGCCTCGGAAGGGGACAATGAGCAGTTCTTC.

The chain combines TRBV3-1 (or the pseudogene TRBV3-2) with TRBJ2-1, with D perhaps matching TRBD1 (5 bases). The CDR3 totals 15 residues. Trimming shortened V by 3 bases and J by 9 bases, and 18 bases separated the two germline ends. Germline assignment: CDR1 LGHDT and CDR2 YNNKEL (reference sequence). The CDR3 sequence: CASSHARQGSSEQFF. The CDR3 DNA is TGTGCCAGCAGCCACGCCCGCCAGGGTAGTAGTGAGCAGTTCTTC.

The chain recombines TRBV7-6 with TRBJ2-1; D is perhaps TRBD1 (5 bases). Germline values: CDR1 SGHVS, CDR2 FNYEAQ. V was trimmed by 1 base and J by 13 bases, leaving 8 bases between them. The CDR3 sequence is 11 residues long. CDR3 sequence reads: CASSLDQGQFF. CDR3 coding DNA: TGTGCCAGCAGCTTAGATCAGGGACAGTTCTTC.

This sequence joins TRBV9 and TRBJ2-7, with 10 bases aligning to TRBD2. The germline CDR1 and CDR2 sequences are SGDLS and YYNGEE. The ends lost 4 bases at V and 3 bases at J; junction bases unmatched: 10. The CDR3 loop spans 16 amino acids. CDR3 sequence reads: CASSPNSGGLVYEQYF. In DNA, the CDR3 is TGTGCCAGCAGCCCTAATAGCGGGGGGCTCGTCTACGAGCAGTACTTC.

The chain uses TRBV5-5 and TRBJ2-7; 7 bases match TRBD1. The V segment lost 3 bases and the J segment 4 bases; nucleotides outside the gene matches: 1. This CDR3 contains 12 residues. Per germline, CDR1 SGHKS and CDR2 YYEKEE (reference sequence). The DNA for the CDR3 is TGTGCCAGCAGCTGGACAGGTTACGAGCAGTACTTC. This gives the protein CASSWTGYEQYF.

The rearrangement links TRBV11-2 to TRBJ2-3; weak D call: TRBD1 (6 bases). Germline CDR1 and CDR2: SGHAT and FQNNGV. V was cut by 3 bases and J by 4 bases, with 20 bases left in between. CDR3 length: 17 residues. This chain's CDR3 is CASSFRAAGVGADTQYF. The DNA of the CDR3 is TGTGCCAGCAGCTTTCGCGCGGCAGGGGTGGGTGCAGATACGCAGTATTTT.

For the CDR3, the DNA is TGTGCCAGCAGTTACGGACAGGGGCACTATGGCTACACCTTC. It is translated as CASSYGQGHYGYTF. The chain employs TRBV6-5 and TRBJ1-2; 9 nucleotides line up with TRBD1. After removal of 2 bases from V and 3 bases from J, the junction contained 1 base not matched to a gene. The CDR3 covers 14 residues. Germline loops: CDR1 MNHEY, CDR2 SVGAGI.

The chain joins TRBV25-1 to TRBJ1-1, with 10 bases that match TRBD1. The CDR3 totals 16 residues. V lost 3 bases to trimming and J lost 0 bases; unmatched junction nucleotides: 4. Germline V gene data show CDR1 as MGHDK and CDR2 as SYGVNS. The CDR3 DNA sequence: TGTGCCAGCAGTGATGGGACAGGGGCTTTGAACACTGAAGCTTTCTTT. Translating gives CASSDGTGALNTEAFF.

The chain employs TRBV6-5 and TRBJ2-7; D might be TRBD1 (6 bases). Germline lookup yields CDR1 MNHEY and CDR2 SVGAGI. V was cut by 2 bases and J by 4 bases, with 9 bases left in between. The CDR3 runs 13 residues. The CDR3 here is CASSYTTGYEQYF. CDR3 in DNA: TGTGCCAGCAGTTACACCACAGGGTACGAGCAGTACTTC.